These 25 T cell receptor beta chains came from one sample sequenced in a study of blood T cell repertoires in COVID-19. Repertoires were generated with immunoSEQ multiplex PCR, while TCRdb's copy carries only in-frame clones and drops some. The sample carries 150,000 to 180,000 clones, around three quarters recorded once. The source material was peripheral blood. These TCRs come from a man older than 75 with acute or convalescent COVID-19.

This clone was counted once. The J gene is TRBJ2-1, the V gene TRBV19; maybe TRBD2 (7 bases). The germline V and J ends were trimmed by 5 bases and 10 bases, with 21 bases remaining between them. Looked up from germline, CDR1 is LNHDA and CDR2 is SQIVND (reference sequence). The CDR3 extends over 15 amino acids. The CDR3 nucleotides read TGTGCCAGTAGTCCCCCGGGGGGCCAGTGGGAGGAGCAGTTCTTC. This encodes CASSPPGGQWEEQFF.

J is TRBJ1-3 and V is TRBV7-9; a possible D gene is TRBD1 (5 bases). This CDR3 has 13 residues. CDR1 and CDR2 from the germline V gene are SEHNR and FQNEAQ (reference sequence). Trimming cost V 6 bases and J 3 bases, with 9 bases left between them. CDR3 sequence (DNA): TGTGCCAGCAGTCAAAGGGGTGGAAACACCATATATTTT. Residues: CASSQRGGNTIYF.

The chain uses TRBV18 and TRBJ2-2; 8 bases agree with TRBD1. The junction had 8 bases not matched to a gene; V was cut back by 5 bases and J by 6 bases. The CDR3 contains 15 residues. The germline V gene has CDR1 KGHSH and CDR2 LQKENI. CDR3 loop: CASSAGQAGAGELFF. Written as DNA, the CDR3 is TGTGCCAGCTCAGCGGGACAGGCAGGGGCCGGGGAGCTGTTTTTT.

This chain links TRBV5-1 with TRBJ2-1, with TRBD1 identical over 9 bases. The V and J ends lost 2 bases and 5 bases, in that order; junction bases with no gene match: 14. The V gene's germline CDR1 is SGHRS and CDR2 YFSETQ. This CDR3 has 18 residues. The DNA for the CDR3 is TGCGCCAGCAGCTTCGGACCAACCGGGACAGGGATGGACAATGAGCAGTTCTTC. Its protein is CASSFGPTGTGMDNEQFF.

The chain joins TRBV6-4 to TRBJ2-2, with TRBD2 matching over 7 bases. This CDR3 spans 15 amino acids. The V segment lost 5 bases and the J segment 2 bases; nucleotides outside the gene matches: 5. CDR1 is MRHNA and CDR2 is SNTAGT in the germline V gene. The CDR3 is CASSSRGENTGELFF. CDR3 in DNA: TGTGCCAGCAGTTCACGGGGGGAAAACACCGGGGAGCTGTTTTTT.

The chain is built from TRBV7-6 and TRBJ1-3; tentative D call: TRBD1 (5 bases). CDR1 and CDR2 (germline): SGHVS, FNYEAQ. The CDR3 spans 14 residues. Between the trimmed V and J ends, which lost 8 bases and 0 bases, there was a span of 11 bases. The CDR3 DNA follows: TGTGCCAGCGCCCCGACAGCCTCTGGAAACACCATATATTTT. It is translated as CASAPTASGNTIYF.

The genes are TRBV5-4 and TRBJ2-1; D perhaps matches TRBD2 (5 bases). This CDR3 spans 11 amino acids. V shed 4 bases and J shed 9 bases, with 8 bases lying between them. Germline V gene lookup returns CDR1 SGHNT and CDR2 YYREEE (reference sequence). The DNA for the CDR3 is TGTGCCAGCAGCCGGGCGGGTGAGCAGTTCTTC. Its translation: CASSRAGEQFF.

The V gene is TRBV10-2, the J gene TRBJ1-5; 8 bases are a match to TRBD1. Germline CDR1 and CDR2: WSHSY and SAAADI. Trimming at V came to 1 base and at J to 2 bases, leaving 7 bases not matched to a gene. CDR3 size: 17 residues. This chain's CDR3 is CASSELQGALGNQPQHF. DNA for the CDR3: TGCGCCAGCAGTGAGTTGCAGGGGGCTCTCGGCAATCAGCCCCAGCATTTT.

The CDR3 is CASSPRGSSYEQYF. CDR3 DNA: TGTGCCAGCTCACCACGTGGCAGCTCCTACGAGCAGTACTTC. V and J are TRBV18 and TRBJ2-7; D unresolved. There are 14 residues in the CDR3. V lost 1 base and J lost 0, with 7 bases in between. In germline, CDR1 is KGHSH, CDR2 LQKENI.

This sequence joins TRBV6-5 and TRBJ2-4; D gene ambiguous. Trimming took 11 bases from V and 1 from J, leaving 9 bases between them. Germline V gene lookup returns CDR1 MNHEY and CDR2 SVGAGI. The CDR3 totals 12 residues. The CDR3 protein is CAGVGAKNIQYF. The DNA for the CDR3 is TGTGCCGGCGTCGGGGCCAAAAACATTCAGTACTTC.

The V gene is TRBV29-1, the J gene TRBJ2-3, with 7 positions matching TRBD2. CDR1 is SQVTM, CDR2 ANQGSEA, per germline. V shed 4 bases and J 2 bases; nucleotides not matched to a gene: 9. This CDR3 is 15 amino acids long. The CDR3 DNA is TGCAGCGTTGGCATAGCGGGCGTTCACACAGATACGCAGTATTTT. Amino acids: CSVGIAGVHTDTQYF.

The chain is built from TRBV2 and TRBJ2-3, with D perhaps matching TRBD2 (5 bases). Germline V gene sequence: CDR1 SNHLY, CDR2 FYNNEI. The V end lost 4 bases, the J end lost 5 bases, and 13 bases lay between the germline ends. The CDR3 loop spans 14 amino acids. The chain's CDR3 is CASSVTARGDTQYF. The CDR3 DNA follows: TGTGCCAGCAGTGTAACGGCCCGGGGAGATACGCAGTATTTT.

J is TRBJ1-1 and V is TRBV19; 9 bases align to TRBD1. Germline CDR1 and CDR2: LNHDA and SQIVND (reference sequence). V was pared by 4 bases and J by 7 bases, with 7 bases of the junction left unmatched. This CDR3 comprises 14 residues. The CDR3 DNA sequence: TGTGCCAGTAGTACGGGACAGGGTCGGATTGAAGCTTTCTTT. It is translated as CASSTGQGRIEAFF.

This clone was found once. The V call is TRBV18, the J call TRBJ1-5; maybe TRBD1 (5 bases). CDR1 is KGHSH, CDR2 LQKENI, per germline. CDR3 length equals 14 residues. With 4 bases removed from V and 7 bases from J, the gap between germline ends came to 14 bases. The CDR3 spells CASSHFGTDQPQHF. In nucleotides, the CDR3 is TGTGCCAGCTCACACTTCGGGACTGACCAGCCCCAGCATTTT.

The chain carries TRBV6-2 or TRBV6-3 and TRBJ2-3, with 7 bases lining up with TRBD2. Germline assignment: CDR1 MNHEY and CDR2 SVGEGT. J lost 8 bases, V lost 0 bases, and 2 bases had no gene match. The length of the CDR3 is 13 residues. DNA for the CDR3: TGTGCCAGCAGTTACTCCCTAGCGGCTACGCAGTATTTT. The encoded protein is CASSYSLAATQYF.

The J gene is TRBJ2-5, the V gene TRBV10-1, with D perhaps matching TRBD2 (5 bases). Between the trimmed V and J ends, which lost 2 bases and 6 bases, there was a span of 10 bases. Germline CDR1 WNHNN, CDR2 SYGVQD (reference sequence). CDR3 length: 13 amino acids. In DNA form, the CDR3 reads TGCGCCAGCAGTGAGGGACTGGGGAAGACCCAGTACTTC. This encodes CASSEGLGKTQYF.

The chain links TRBV5-1 to TRBJ2-3, with TRBD2 as a possible D gene (7 bases). V lost 0 bases and J 3 bases, leaving 11 bases between the germline ends. The V gene's germline CDR1 is SGHRS and CDR2 YFSETQ. The CDR3 contains 15 residues. The chain's CDR3 is CASSLDGGRTDTQYF. CDR3 nucleotide sequence: TGCGCCAGCAGCTTGGACGGGGGGCGTACAGATACGCAGTATTTT. Full variable domain (missing parts from reference TRBV5-1 and TRBJ2-3): KAGVTQTPRYLIKTRGQQVTLSCSPISGHRSVSWYQQTPGQGLQFLFEYFSETQRNKGNFPGRFSGRQFSNSRSEMNVSTLELGDSALYLCASSLDGGRTDTQYFGPGTRLTVL.

The sample holds one count of this clone. CDR3 in amino acids: CASSITGLNTEAFF. The CDR3 DNA is TGTGCCAGTAGTATTACAGGGCTGAACACTGAAGCTTTCTTT. The gene calls are TRBV19 and TRBJ1-1, with TRBD1 as a possible D gene (6 bases). The ends were cut back, 3 bases at V and 0 bases at J, with 8 bases in the middle. Per the germline V gene, CDR1 is LNHDA and CDR2 is SQIVND (reference sequence). The CDR3 totals 14 residues.

The chain employs TRBV7-2 and TRBJ2-5; 13 bases are shared with TRBD2. Losses at the gene ends were 0 bases for V and 2 bases for J; bases not matched to a gene: 6. The CDR3 sequence is 18 residues long. Germline CDR1 is SGHTA and CDR2 is FQGNSA. The CDR3 DNA is TGTGCCAGCAGCTTAGCGCGTACTAGCGGGGGGGTACAAGAGACCCAGTACTTC. This gives the protein CASSLARTSGGVQETQYF.

The chain recombines TRBV2 with TRBJ2-2; weak D call: TRBD1 (7 bases). The germline V gene encodes CDR1 SNHLY and CDR2 FYNNEI. This CDR3 has 15 residues. Trimming left V 6 bases short and J 4 bases short, with 15 bases between. The CDR3 DNA is TGTGCCAGCAGGCGGGACAGCCTAATCACCGGGGAGCTGTTTTTT. It yields the protein CASRRDSLITGELFF.

The V gene is TRBV19, the J gene TRBJ1-1; TRBD1 might be the D (5 bases). The CDR3 runs 15 residues. The germline V gene encodes CDR1 LNHDA and CDR2 SQIVND (reference sequence). The germline V and J ends were trimmed by 10 bases and 1 base, with 19 bases remaining between them. The CDR3 DNA is TGTGCCACCACTAACTGGCCCCAGGGGAACACTGAAGCTTTCTTT. Translation gives CATTNWPQGNTEAFF.

The V call is TRBV15, the J call TRBJ2-5; 16 nucleotides agree with TRBD2. Per the germline V gene, CDR1 is LNHNV and CDR2 is YYDKDF (reference sequence). The length of the CDR3 is 17 residues. V lost 4 bases to trimming and J lost 4 bases; unmatched junction nucleotides: 6. The CDR3 sequence: CATSKPGLAGGSETQYF. The CDR3, as DNA: TGTGCCACCAGCAAGCCGGGACTAGCGGGGGGGTCAGAGACCCAGTACTTC. The full variable domain, completed using reference TRBV15 and TRBJ2-5, is DAMVIQNPRYQVTQFGKPVTLSCSQTLNHNVMYWYQQKSSQAPKLLFHYYDKDFNNEADTPDNFQSRRPNTSFCFLDIRSPGLGDTAMYLCATSKPGLAGGSETQYFGPGTRLLVL.

The rearrangement links TRBV18 to TRBJ1-1; TRBD1 might be the D (6 bases). Germline CDR1 and CDR2: KGHSH and LQKENI. Trimming pared 5 bases from V and 7 bases from J, leaving 14 bases between. CDR3 length: 13 residues. For the CDR3, the DNA is TGTGCCAGCTCATCCGACAGGTTAGGTGAAGCTTTCTTT. It specifies CASSSDRLGEAFF.

The V and J genes are TRBV7-9 and TRBJ2-6; a weak D match, TRBD1 (6 bases). This CDR3 comprises 18 residues. V shed 1 base and J shed 1 base, with 14 bases lying between them. Germline-derived CDR1 and CDR2 are SEHNR and FQNEAQ (reference sequence). The CDR3 loop reads CASSLGNRVASGANVLTF. The CDR3 nucleotides are TGTGCCAGCAGCTTAGGGAACAGGGTGGCTTCTGGGGCCAACGTCCTGACTTTC.

This clone was observed a handful of times. The rearrangement links TRBV10-1 to TRBJ2-7; D may be TRBD2 (6 bases). This CDR3 spans 19 amino acids. Trimming took 3 bases from V and 1 from J, leaving 25 bases between them. CDR1 and CDR2 (germline): WNHNN, SYGVQD (reference sequence). CDR3 DNA: TGCGCCAGCAGTGAAGGATACGGGGGACCCACCGATACTTCCTACGAGCAGTACGTC. As protein: CASSEGYGGPTDTSYEQYV.